This T cell receptor (beta chain) was identified in a study of Ad26.COV2.S vaccination and SARS-CoV-2 variants. Profiling relied on immunoSEQ multiplex PCR, and the TCRdb table lists in-frame clones only, not all of them. The sample gives approximately 450,000 clones, roughly 90% of which show up once; 12% is in the top ten. The CDR3 is 15 residues long. This sample's treatment: roughly 20 received Ad26.COV2.S at low or high dose, single or two shots; roughly five received placebo; per-sample allocation not given. Sample collection was performed on day 63 after the first vaccine or placebo injection.

The V gene is TRBV21-1, the J gene TRBJ1-5. TRBV21-1 is listed as a pseudogene. The specimen was peripheral blood, collected in a trial of Ad26.COV2.S vaccine versus placebo. The source is a person between 18 and 65 years old who received the Ad26.COV2.S COVID-19 vaccine or a placebo. The chain's CDR3 is CASSKARAYYQPQHF. As DNA, the CDR3 is TGTGCCAGCAGCAAAGCACGGGCCTATTATCAGCCCCAGCATTTT.